This T cell receptor (beta chain) is drawn from a study of T cell changes during pregnancy in multiple sclerosis. The CDR3 contains 13 residues. Trimming removed 1 base from V and 6 bases from J, with 10 bases in between. Germline V gives CDR1 SNHLY, CDR2 FYNNEI. Libraries were prepared by immunoSEQ multiplex PCR; TCRdb keeps only in-frame clonotypes and omits some of them. The top ten clones hold around 19% of a sample with 15,000 to 25,000 clones, about 85% of them seen once. The gene calls are TRBV2 and TRBJ2-7, with D maybe TRBD2 (6 bases). The starting material was CD8+ T cells from peripheral blood mononuclear cells, obtained after pregnancy. The clonotype comes from a female donor in good health, enrolled as a control in a pregnancy study. The CDR3 loop is CASSEGLVIEQYF. The CDR3 nucleotides are TGTGCCAGCAGTGAAGGACTAGTTATCGAGCAGTACTTC. Full variable domain (rest looked up from reference TRBV2 and TRBJ2-7): EPEVTQTPSHQVTQMGQEVILRCVPISNHLYFYWYRQILGQKVEFLVSFYNNEISEKSEIFDDQFSVERPDGSNFTLKIRSTKLEDSAMYFCASSEGLVIEQYFGPGTRLTVT.